This T cell receptor beta chain emerged from a study of cytomegalovirus exposure and HLA in healthy donors (TCRdb year 2017). Study-level background: In an earlier analysis of about 560 of the donors, 276 Gb of sequence data and roughly 100 million unique TCR beta sequences from approximately 180 million T cells were reported. Of the roughly 410 genotyped donors, 80% to 90% were placed in the genetic ancestry cluster associated with self-reported Caucasian donors. The study aimed to test whether cataloging public T cell receptors could reveal signatures of past pathogen exposure. Typing coverage differed by locus: A, B, C, DRB1 and DQB1 were typed in about 629-640 donors, DQA1 in 522, DPA1 in some 610, and DPB1 in just under 490. The later analysis used no new phenotypic data to find candidate immune exposures, relying instead on TCR beta sequences and their occurrence across donors. Across approximately 400 genotyped donors of the cohort, an average of about 200,000 unique TCR beta nucleotide sequences per donor were sequenced, and around 19% of those sequences were non-productive. About five DR-DQ haplotypes were treated as single units for association and clustering because of strong linkage in the cohort. To predict cytomegalovirus infection status, the study combined high-throughput TCR immunosequencing, statistical association of individual TCRs with disease status, and machine learning. A later genetic analysis took genome-wide SNP genotypes for about three fifths of the 666 donors and used that subset as a discovery cohort. HLA typing included class I and class II loci at four-digit resolution. All discovery cohort repertoires had been generated on a single sequencing platform. In an earlier analysis of 587 of the donors, high-throughput TCR beta sequencing was used to judge whether each TCR beta V gene segment behaved as functional or pseudogenic. Using immunosequencing, the study profiled T cell repertoires from about 610 subjects and related those repertoires to cytomegalovirus serostatus. Roughly 300 gigabases of sequencing data and tens of millions of unique TCR sequences were included in an early release covering roughly 600 HLA-typed donors. A later analysis re-examined previously published TCR beta repertoires from more than 650 donors and added high-resolution HLA genotyping to investigate patterns of TCR occurrence. Donor age, sex, ethnicity and CMV serostatus were compiled alongside the repertoire data. Besides the first cohort of around 670 subjects, a separate validation cohort made up of 120 different subjects was used. On the study overall, not on this receptor specifically: Because counts were too low, roughly 16 rarely observed V segments, including chromosome 9 orphons, were excluded from the earlier analysis of several hundred of the donors. Broadly in line with IMGT annotations, most TCR beta V segments showed up in productive rearrangements about 90% or about 30% of the time in an earlier analysis of about 500 of the donors. The classifier was reported to diagnose cytomegalovirus status with high specificity and sensitivity in both the original and validation cohorts. In vitro tests confirmed that three of the cytomegalovirus-associated TCR beta chains recognize cytomegalovirus antigens. Because some donors lacked HLA typing at each locus, the association tests relied only on the typed subset. A later genetic analysis associated a missense DCLRE1C variant with V-gene and J-gene trimming of TCR beta chains, and an independent cohort replicated the association. In a later analysis, most CMV-associated TCR beta chains were found to appear HLA-restricted, with HLA associations seemingly driven largely by CMV exposure. Roughly uniform sequencing depth across donors was assumed in presence/absence analyses, although this assumption may not hold. A later genetic analysis reported fewer N-insertions in productive TCRs among donors in an Asian-associated ancestry cluster than the approximately 670-donor mean. A further reported finding was that TCR beta sequences accurately predicted the HLA-A and HLA-B alleles for most subjects in the first cohort. While some public TCRs were present in many individuals, most TCR sequences turned up only very rarely across donors. This cohort had only TCR beta chains sequenced, and the lack of alpha or paired-chain data limited which features could be detected. Immune exposure information for the cohort was limited to CMV serostatus. Compared with equally common non-associated chains, HLA-associated TCR beta chains in a later analysis were more clonally expanded and had lower generation probabilities. In a later analysis, several top co-occurrence clusters were reported to appear linked to parvovirus B19, influenza, CMV and Epstein-Barr virus. Because the 87-base-pair reads could not distinguish some IMGT-functional V segments, including TRBV6-2 and TRBV6-3, those segments were excluded. Linkage disequilibrium might explain the correlated functional status among segregating V segments, but an unknown experimental factor could not be ruled out. It was suggested by the authors that the approach could potentially be generalized to other disease states and immunological phenotypes. A later analysis found that TCR association rates varied across HLA loci, with DRB1 alleles showing the most associated TCRs and HLA-C alleles the fewest. In a later analysis, about 16,000 TCR beta sequences were associated with specific HLA alleles at a false discovery rate of 0.05. A group of highly shared sequence variants was considered likely to be a technical artifact of the sequencing pipeline. When HLA alleles, especially DR and DQ, strongly co-occurred, attributing TCR associations to individual alleles was difficult. A total of 164 TCR beta chains were listed by the study as associated with cytomegalovirus.

The CDR3 holds 16 amino acids from the cysteine to the phenylalanine. Only the CDR3 portion is preserved as DNA: 48 bases, with reading frame beginning at the first base. Via the germline V gene, CDR1 is SGHVS and CDR2 FNYEAQ. V is pared back by 1 base and J by 0 bases, with 10 bases lying between the germline termini. As concerns this clone: Its antigen is unknown.

The cohort consisted of 670 or so healthy bone marrow donors. At the time of sampling, all cohort members were nominally healthy, though unrecorded immune exposures were likely present. The donor was CMV seronegative and was included in the group of several hundred seronegative cohort members. A peripheral blood sample was collected from each donor, and TCR beta sequencing was performed on peripheral blood mononuclear cells. Genomic DNA was extracted from the blood cell samples with the Qiagen DNeasy Blood Extraction Kit. Library preparation employed the immunoSEQ multiplex PCR assay. For the multiplex PCR, a mixture combining 60 forward primers for TCR Vbeta segments and 13 reverse primers for TCR Jbeta segments was used. The CDR3 region of rearranged TCR beta genes was amplified from genomic DNA by a multiplex PCR assay. The Illumina HiSeq System was used to sequence the amplified TCR beta libraries as 87-base-pair reads. Processing in the source paper ran as follows. Across the 670 or so repertoires, a later analysis counted 80 million or so unique TCR beta chains, 9.5 million to 12 million of which were shared by at least two donors. To remove PCR and sequencing errors, raw reads were error-corrected and collapsed into unique sequences using a nearest-neighbor algorithm that merged closely related sequences. Alignment of CDR3 sequences to IMGT reference sequences was used to assign V, D and J gene segments. For a sequence to be retained, at least a six-nucleotide match to both a V gene segment and a J gene segment was required. A rearrangement counted as productive if the CDR3 had no stop codons and remained in frame with V and J, and every other rearrangement counted as non-productive. Following IMGT convention, CDR3 was defined as the stretch from the second conserved V-encoded cysteine to the conserved J-encoded phenylalanine. In an earlier analysis of more than 550 of the donors, sequences lacking an unambiguous match to a single V gene segment were excluded. In an earlier analysis of several hundred of the donors, V segments were called functional above 56.7% productive rearrangements and were called segregating when the between-donor standard deviation exceeded 5%. A statistical classification framework was developed to diagnose cytomegalovirus status using the catalog of TCR beta chain sequences. V and J gene assignment, in a later analysis, came from comparing TCR nucleotide sequences with IMGT/GENE-DB human TR gene sequences. The TCRdist pipeline was used in a later analysis to assign CDR3 sequences and most-parsimonious VDJ recombination scenarios. In a later analysis, each TCR beta chain was defined by its CDR3 amino acid sequence together with its V-gene family, and reads without a unique V-gene family were excluded. To address suspected cross-contamination and a sequencing artifact, a later analysis removed roughly 580 highly shared, low-generation-probability nucleotide sequences. For each public chain, a later analysis derived a clonal expansion index from normalized ranks of inferred template counts within each repertoire. A later analysis computed generation probabilities with a VDJ recombination model fitted to out-of-frame rearrangements, and checked the results against IGoR. A later analysis scored TCR-TCR, TCR-HLA and TCR-CMV co-occurrence with hypergeometric tests, applying a repertoire-size bias correction to TCR pairs. In a later analysis, false discovery rates were estimated by permuting HLA or CMV assignments 20 times. A later analysis grouped co-occurring TCRs with DBSCAN, adding TCRdist sequence similarity when clustering within HLA-allele-positive subsets. Co-occurrence clustering excluded repertoires with fewer than 30,000 or more than 120,000 public chains, plus five with anomalous nucleotide sharing. As stored in TCRdb, this immuneACCESS dataset retains in-frame rearrangements with V and J assigned. A fraction of the clones does not appear; measured against another copy, unresolved V genes explain less than half of the discrepancy, and the remainder lacks a known reason. V and J calls and clone size are given by that table; D and trimming were obtained from the DNA. The table for this sample shows 91,000 or so clones. 3.4% of the sample is taken by the ten largest.

The material sequenced was PBMCs. The rearrangement joined TRBV7-6 to TRBJ1-3, with the D gene call left open. The sequence was obtained from a woman aged 30 to 39 in good health and CMV-seronegative. The DNA sequence is given as TGTGCCAGCAGCTTAGGCAAGATACTCTCTGGAAACACCATATATTTT. The resulting protein is CASSLGKILSGNTIYF.